This entry concerns a single TCR beta chain. The data originate from a study of control samples from healthy donors and cancer patients. Clones were read by immunoSEQ multiplex PCR, and TCRdb kept only the in-frame ones, dropping some. Among 100,000 to 120,000 clones listed, approximately 88% were seen once. V was trimmed by 0 bases and J by 2 bases, leaving 8 bases between them. Germline CDR1 is GTSNPN and CDR2 is SVGIG (reference sequence). The length of the CDR3 is 14 residues. This rearrangement joins TRBV30 to TRBJ1-5; the D is unclear. Sequences were obtained from PBMCs. This clonotype was sampled from a woman aged 60-75 years with lung cancer. The CDR3 here is CAWSVKGGNQPQHF. The CDR3 DNA follows: TGTGCCTGGAGTGTAAAGGGTGGCAATCAGCCCCAGCATTTT.